This record looks at one TCR beta chain sequence and its context. The method was immunoSEQ multiplex PCR; TCRdb's version includes in-frame clones alone and lacks a portion of them. The sample consists of roughly 150,000 clones, more than 85% of them appearing once. These data originate in a study of blood T cell repertoires in COVID-19. The CDR3 sequence is 14 residues long. The germline CDR1 and CDR2 sequences are SNHLY and FYNNEI. V lost 4 bases and J lost 1, with 10 bases in between. The chain employs TRBV2 and TRBJ1-2; no reliable D call. The material sequenced was peripheral blood. The receptor's source is a woman aged 70-85 years with acute or convalescent COVID-19. CDR3 protein: CASSVMRFNYGYTF. CDR3 in DNA: TGTGCCAGCAGTGTTATGCGGTTTAACTATGGCTACACCTTC.